This TCR beta chain was identified during a study of blood T cell repertoires in COVID-19. Study overall: From T cells, B-cell-depleted T cells, or PBMCs came the material, which was cDNA or gDNA.

The repertoire was sequenced with immunoSEQ multiplex PCR; TCRdb's copy has only in-frame clones and lacks some. The profile shows 90,000 or so clones, approximately 90% of them singletons. After removal of 5 bases from V and 9 bases from J, the junction contained 8 bases not matched to a gene. Germline V gives CDR1 SGHVS, CDR2 FQNEAQ. The CDR3 has 14 amino acids. This chain connects TRBV7-8 to TRBJ2-1, with 9 bases that match TRBD1. The receptor was derived from an older woman with COVID-19, enrolled during active disease. Sample: peripheral blood. CDR3 region: CASSPGQGRGEQFF. The CDR3 DNA is TGTGCCAGCAGCCCGGGACAGGGTCGGGGTGAGCAGTTCTTC.